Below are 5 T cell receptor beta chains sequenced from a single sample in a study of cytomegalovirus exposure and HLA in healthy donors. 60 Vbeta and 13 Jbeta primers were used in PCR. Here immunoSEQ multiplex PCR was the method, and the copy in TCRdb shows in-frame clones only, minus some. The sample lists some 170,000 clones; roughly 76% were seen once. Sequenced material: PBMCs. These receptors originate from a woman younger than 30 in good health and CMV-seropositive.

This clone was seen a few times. This chain's CDR3 is CASSPRGGQLSEQFF. The CDR3 DNA sequence: TGTGCCAGCAGTCCCCGGGGGGGCCAACTTTCTGAGCAGTTCTTC. This chain joins TRBV6-6 and TRBJ2-1; 8 bases line up with TRBD2. V shed 5 bases and J 9 bases; nucleotides not matched to a gene: 12. There are 15 residues in the CDR3. Germline V gene data show CDR1 as MNHNY and CDR2 as SVGAGI (reference sequence).

CDR3 coding DNA: TGTGCCAGCACCGCGGTTGCTGAAGCTTTCTTT. Its protein product is CASTAVAEAFF. J is TRBJ1-1 and V is TRBV6-1, with D unclear. The CDR3 covers 11 residues. Trimming removed 7 bases from V and 6 bases from J, with 9 bases in between. Germline-derived CDR1 and CDR2 are MNHNS and SASEGT.

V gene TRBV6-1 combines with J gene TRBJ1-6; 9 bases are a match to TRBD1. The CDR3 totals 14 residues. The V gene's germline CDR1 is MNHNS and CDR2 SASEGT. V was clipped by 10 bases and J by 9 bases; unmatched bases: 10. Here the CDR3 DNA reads TGTGCCATCTCGACAGGGGGAAATACTTCACCCCTCCACTTT. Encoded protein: CAISTGGNTSPLHF.

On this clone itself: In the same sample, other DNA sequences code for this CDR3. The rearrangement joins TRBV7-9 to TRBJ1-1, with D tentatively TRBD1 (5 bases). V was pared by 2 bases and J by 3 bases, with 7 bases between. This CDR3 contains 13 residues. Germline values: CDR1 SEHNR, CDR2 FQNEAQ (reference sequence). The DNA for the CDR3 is TGTGCCAGCAGCTTATTCAGGGACACTGAAGCTTTCTTT. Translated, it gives CASSLFRDTEAFF.

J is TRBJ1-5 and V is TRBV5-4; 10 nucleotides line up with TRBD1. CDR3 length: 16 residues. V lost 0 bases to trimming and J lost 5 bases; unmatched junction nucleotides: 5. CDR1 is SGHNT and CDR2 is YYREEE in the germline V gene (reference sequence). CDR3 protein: CASSLGGQGVDQPQHF. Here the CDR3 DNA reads TGTGCCAGCAGCTTGGGAGGACAGGGGGTGGATCAGCCCCAGCATTTT.